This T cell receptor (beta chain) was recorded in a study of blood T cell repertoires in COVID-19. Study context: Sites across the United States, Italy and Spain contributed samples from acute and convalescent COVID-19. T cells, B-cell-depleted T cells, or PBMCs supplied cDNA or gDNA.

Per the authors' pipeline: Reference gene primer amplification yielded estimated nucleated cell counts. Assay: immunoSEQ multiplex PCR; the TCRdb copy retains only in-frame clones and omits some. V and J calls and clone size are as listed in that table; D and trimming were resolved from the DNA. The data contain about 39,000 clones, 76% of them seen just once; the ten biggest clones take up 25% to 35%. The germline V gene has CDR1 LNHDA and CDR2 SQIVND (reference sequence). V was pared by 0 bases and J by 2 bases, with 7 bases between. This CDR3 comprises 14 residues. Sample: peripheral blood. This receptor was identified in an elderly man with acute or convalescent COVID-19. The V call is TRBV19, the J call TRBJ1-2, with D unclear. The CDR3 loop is CASSIDPLNYGYTF. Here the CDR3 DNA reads TGTGCCAGTAGTATAGATCCCCTCAACTATGGCTACACCTTC.